These 27 T cell receptor beta chains were all obtained from the same sample, sequenced in a study of T-cell reconstitution after alpha-beta-depleted transplantation in children. The authors prepared the TCRbeta library with unique molecular identifiers. TCRdb fed the PCR reads into MiXCR, producing one record per CDR3 protein. The sample lists about 120,000 distinct CDR3 sequences, about 23% occurring once. The sample was PBMCs, mostly from graft donor cells, taken 180 days after TCRalphabeta/CD19-depleted stem cell transplant. The source is a male patient aged 2-9 years who had a stem cell transplant for chronic granulomatous disease, so the T cells may come from the graft donor.

The genes are TRBV20-1 and TRBJ2-2; TRBD1 is a possible D gene (7 bases). CDR3 length: 13 residues. Germline V gene sequence: CDR1 DFQATT, CDR2 SNEGSKA (reference sequence). Here the CDR3 reads CSGYQGGPGELFF. The CDR3 bases are TGCAGCGGGTACCAGGGGGGACCCGGGGAGCTGTTTTTT.

V is TRBV4-2 and J is TRBJ1-6, with 8 bases matching TRBD1. In germline, CDR1 is LGHNA, CDR2 YNFKEQ. V dropped 6 bases and J dropped 7; count of bases not matched to a gene: 5. The CDR3 has 14 residues. In DNA form, the CDR3 reads TGTGCCAGCAGAGTACAGGGGGACAATTCACCCCTCCACTTT. Translation: CASRVQGDNSPLHF.

The chain recombines TRBV12-3 or TRBV12-4 with TRBJ2-7, with 7 bases that match TRBD1. The CDR3 length is 14 residues. V trimming: 7 bases; J trimming: 2 bases; junction bases outside the gene matches: 8. CDR3 loop: CASTWGTDAYEQYF. Written as DNA, the CDR3 is TGTGCCAGCACCTGGGGGACAGATGCCTACGAGCAGTACTTC.

This clonotype has just a few counts. V usage is TRBV10-3 and J usage is TRBJ2-1; 7 bases line up with TRBD2. V lost 0 bases to trimming and J lost 2 bases; unmatched junction nucleotides: 7. There are 17 residues in the CDR3. Looked up from germline, CDR1 is ENHRY and CDR2 is SYGVKD. The CDR3 DNA is TGTGCCATCAGTGAGTCGGTTAGCGGGTTCCCCTACAATGAGCAGTTCTTC. Protein: CAISESVSGFPYNEQFF.

V is TRBV29-1 and J is TRBJ2-1, with D tentatively TRBD2 (6 bases). V dropped 4 bases and J dropped 11 bases, with 15 bases sitting between them. The CDR3 sequence is 12 residues long. The V gene's germline CDR1 is SQVTM and CDR2 ANQGSEA. CDR3 bases: TGCAGCGTTGGGGCAGGGAGGAGTCAGCAGTTCTTC. Amino acids: CSVGAGRSQQFF.

J is TRBJ2-1 and V is TRBV7-9; 7 nucleotides agree with TRBD2. The CDR3 totals 17 residues. Germline trimming cut 5 bases from V and 9 bases from J; bases unmatched to any gene: 19. Germline-derived CDR1 and CDR2 are SEHNR and FQNEAQ (reference sequence). The CDR3 DNA sequence: TGTGCCAGCAGCACCAGGTCCGAGGTAGCGGGTGTGGTTGAGCAGTTCTTC. This sequence encodes CASSTRSEVAGVVEQFF.

In this sample, this clonotype turned up many times. The chain is built from TRBV20-1 and TRBJ2-7; D gene ambiguous. CDR1 is DFQATT and CDR2 is SNEGSKA in the germline V gene (reference sequence). Trimming removed 6 bases from V and 0 bases from J, with 9 bases in between. The CDR3 consists of 12 residues. The CDR3 DNA reads TGCAGTGCGAGCAGGTCCTCCTACGAGCAGTACTTC. This encodes CSASRSSYEQYF.

This clonotype has at least ten counts. The CDR3 spells CASSASYQGTYGYTF. The CDR3 DNA reads as TGTGCCAGCAGTGCATCCTACCAAGGGACGTATGGCTACACCTTC. This chain joins TRBV27 and TRBJ1-2, with D possibly matching TRBD1 (5 bases). CDR3 length equals 15 residues. The germline V and J ends were trimmed by 5 bases and 5 bases, with 18 bases remaining between them. The V gene's germline CDR1 is MNHEY and CDR2 SMNVEV (reference sequence).

This chain connects TRBV5-1 to TRBJ2-3; D is uncertain. The CDR3 totals 12 residues. Germline CDR1 reads SGHRS; CDR2 reads YFSETQ. The V and J ends lost 5 bases and 2 bases respectively, with 6 bases between them. DNA of the CDR3: TGCGCCAGCAGGACGAACACAGATACGCAGTATTTT. It specifies CASRTNTDTQYF. Combining the CDR3 with reference TRBV5-1 and TRBJ2-3 gives the whole variable domain KAGVTQTPRYLIKTRGQQVTLSCSPISGHRSVSWYQQTPGQGLQFLFEYFSETQRNKGNFPGRFSGRQFSNSRSEMNVSTLELGDSALYLCASRTNTDTQYFGPGTRLTVL.

The sample holds many counts of this clonotype. The genes are TRBV29-1 and TRBJ2-5; TRBD1 is a possible D gene (6 bases). V lost 4 bases and J lost 5, with 11 bases in between. CDR3 length equals 12 residues. Per germline, CDR1 SQVTM and CDR2 ANQGSEA. The CDR3 here is CSVGGRGETQYF. The CDR3 DNA sequence: TGCAGCGTTGGCGGCAGGGGCGAGACCCAGTACTTC. The whole variable domain, remainder taken from reference TRBV29-1 and TRBJ2-5, is SAVISQKPSRDICQRGTSLTIQCQVDSQVTMMFWYRQQPGQSLTLIATANQGSEATYESGFVIDKFPISRPNLTFSTLTVSNMSPEDSSIYLCSVGGRGETQYFGPGTRLLVL.

The chain joins TRBV5-6 to TRBJ2-2; tentatively, D is TRBD1 (6 bases). The CDR3 runs 17 residues. Trimming shortened V by 6 bases and J by 6 bases, and 24 bases separated the two germline ends. In germline, CDR1 is SGHDT, CDR2 YYEEEE. CDR3 amino acids: CASIKQGGRVGAGELFF. The DNA for the CDR3 is TGTGCCAGCATCAAACAGGGTGGAAGGGTTGGCGCCGGGGAGCTGTTTTTT.

The V call is TRBV5-1, the J call TRBJ2-1, with D maybe TRBD1 (6 bases). Trimming pared 0 bases from V and 5 bases from J, leaving 18 bases between. The CDR3 has 17 amino acids. Germline V gene data show CDR1 as SGHRS and CDR2 as YFSETQ. The CDR3 DNA reads TGCGCCAGCAGCTTGGCCATCGCTGGGGGCGCCGACAATGAGCAGTTCTTC. It encodes CASSLAIAGGADNEQFF.

The table lists this clonotype with a few counts. This chain links TRBV20-1 with TRBJ1-5; D is undetermined. Germline CDR1 reads DFQATT; CDR2 reads SNEGSKA (reference sequence). The CDR3 extends over 12 amino acids. V was cut by 1 base and J by 6 bases, with 7 bases left in between. This chain's CDR3 is CSARAGGQPQHF. The CDR3 DNA reads TGCAGTGCTAGAGCGGGTGGTCAGCCCCAGCATTTT.

At least ten counts were recorded for this clonotype. The chain has TRBV20-1 and TRBJ1-5; tentative D call: TRBD1 (5 bases). The germline V gene encodes CDR1 DFQATT and CDR2 SNEGSKA (reference sequence). V was pared by 6 bases and J by 0 bases, with 12 bases between. CDR3 length equals 14 residues. CDR3 protein: CSATHGASNQPQHF. The CDR3 DNA reads TGCAGTGCCACACACGGGGCTAGCAATCAGCCCCAGCATTTT.

This clonotype was picked up many times. V gene TRBV6-5 combines with J gene TRBJ2-3; TRBD2 is a possible D gene (6 bases). The V and J ends lost 0 bases and 0 bases respectively, with 16 bases between them. This CDR3 spans 18 amino acids. Per the germline V gene, CDR1 is MNHEY and CDR2 is SVGAGI. CDR3 nucleotide sequence: TGTGCCAGCAGTTACTCGTCACCAATAGCGGCTAGCACAGATACGCAGTATTTT. It yields the protein CASSYSSPIAASTDTQYF.

The chain links TRBV20-1 to TRBJ2-4; perhaps TRBD2 as D (7 bases). CDR1 is DFQATT, CDR2 SNEGSKA, per germline (reference sequence). Deletions cut 3 bases from V and 9 bases from J, with 24 bases between. CDR3 length: 16 amino acids. This CDR3 is CSASRRTGGPGGIQYF. CDR3 sequence (DNA): TGCAGTGCTAGTCGACGGACGGGGGGCCCCGGGGGCATTCAGTACTTC.

This chain links TRBV29-1 with TRBJ2-1; no clear D. With 4 bases removed from V and 2 bases from J, the gap between germline ends came to 15 bases. Germline-derived CDR1 and CDR2 are SQVTM and ANQGSEA. The CDR3 consists of 15 residues. The CDR3 spells CSVVTRQTPYNEQFF. The CDR3 DNA reads as TGCAGCGTTGTTACCAGGCAGACTCCCTACAATGAGCAGTTCTTC.

The table lists this clonotype with many counts. The V gene is TRBV3-1, the J gene TRBJ2-7; D might be TRBD1 (5 bases). V was cut by 4 bases and J by 2 bases, with 15 bases left in between. The CDR3 runs to 15 residues. Germline V lookup: CDR1 LGHDT, CDR2 YNNKEL (reference sequence). The CDR3 sequence: CASSPSAAGPYEQYF. The CDR3 DNA sequence: TGTGCCAGCAGCCCATCCGCGGCAGGGCCCTACGAGCAGTACTTC.

This clonotype has more than one count but fewer than ten. V and J are TRBV27 and TRBJ2-1; TRBD1 agrees at 8 bases. Germline V gene lookup returns CDR1 MNHEY and CDR2 SMNVEV (reference sequence). The CDR3 covers 12 residues. Trimming cost V 5 bases and J 10 bases; bases outside gene matches: 4. In DNA, the CDR3 is TGTGCCAGCAGTAGACAGGGGCTCGAGCAGTTCTTC. Its translation: CASSRQGLEQFF.

Ten or more counts support this clonotype. The gene calls are TRBV7-2 and TRBJ2-7; TRBD2 agrees at 10 bases. After removal of 5 bases from V and 5 bases from J, the junction contained 12 bases not matched to a gene. This CDR3 region has 16 residues. Germline CDR1 is SGHTA and CDR2 is FQGNSA. CDR3 nucleotides: TGTGCCAGCAGCCCCATAGCGCTAGCGGGGGTTGACGAGCAGTACTTC. Protein sequence: CASSPIALAGVDEQYF. Looking up the rest from reference TRBV7-2 and TRBJ2-7 gives the full variable domain: GAGVSQSPSNKVTEKGKDVELRCDPISGHTALYWYRQSLGQGLEFLIYFQGNSAPDKSGLPSDRFSAERTGGSVSTLTIQRTQQEDSAVYLCASSPIALAGVDEQYFGPGTRLTVT.

CDR3 sequence (DNA): TGTGCCAGCAGTTTAGGTCCGAGTCTCTCTCCTTTCTTT. It is translated as CASSLGPSLSPFF. The J gene is TRBJ1-1, the V gene TRBV12-3 or TRBV12-4; D remains ambiguous. The V end lost 1 base, the J end lost 12 bases, and 15 bases lay between the germline ends. The CDR3 spans 13 residues.

V and J are TRBV25-1 and TRBJ1-2; 7 bases are a match to TRBD1. Germline CDR1 is MGHDK and CDR2 is SYGVNS. The V and J ends lost 4 bases and 5 bases, in that order; junction bases with no gene match: 13. The CDR3 has 16 residues. The CDR3 DNA follows: TGTGCCAGCAGTGCCGGGCGACAGGGCCTTTCTTATGGCTACACCTTC. It codes for CASSAGRQGLSYGYTF.

Note on this clonotype: Given the absence of the conserved phenylalanine or tryptophan at the CDR3 end, a read error is likely. The V gene is TRBV5-1, the J gene TRBJ2-3; no clear D gene. Germline V gives CDR1 SGHRS, CDR2 YFSETQ. The V and J ends lost 5 bases and 3 bases respectively, with 4 bases between them. CDR3 length: 11 residues. CDR3 residues: CASSRTDTQYL. The CDR3 DNA reads as TGCGCCAGCAGTAGAACAGATACGCAGTATCTT.

This rearrangement joins TRBV15 to TRBJ2-7; 10 bases align to TRBD1. Trimming at V came to 9 bases and at J to 2 bases, leaving 7 bases not matched to a gene. This CDR3 has 14 amino acids. Germline CDR1 reads LNHNV; CDR2 reads YYDKDF (reference sequence). CDR3 sequence: CATTRDRGPYEQYF. The CDR3 bases are TGTGCCACTACACGGGACAGGGGACCCTACGAGCAGTACTTC.

Here the CDR3 DNA reads TGTGCCAGCAGCCCGACGATTGGACAGGGGAGGCTGAACACTGAAGCTTTCTTT. This codes for CASSPTIGQGRLNTEAFF. The chain combines TRBV9 with TRBJ1-1, with 9 bases fitting TRBD1. This CDR3 spans 18 amino acids. Looked up from germline, CDR1 is SGDLS and CDR2 is YYNGEE. Trimming cost V 4 bases and J 0 bases; bases outside gene matches: 13.

This clonotype has just a few counts. The chain carries TRBV6-5 and TRBJ2-1; no clear D. V shed 8 bases and J shed 3 bases, with 5 bases lying between them. This CDR3 spans 11 amino acids. The germline V gene has CDR1 MNHEY and CDR2 SVGAGI. CDR3 protein: CASGDYNEQFF. DNA of the CDR3: TGTGCCAGCGGGGACTACAATGAGCAGTTCTTC.

This chain connects TRBV7-2 to TRBJ2-7; no clear D gene. The germline V gene encodes CDR1 SGHTA and CDR2 FQGNSA. V was shortened by 0 bases and J by 3 bases, with 6 bases between the two germline ends. The CDR3 spans 13 residues. CDR3 loop: CASSLAFGYEQYF. The CDR3, as DNA: TGTGCCAGCAGCTTAGCGTTCGGCTACGAGCAGTACTTC.